These 16 T cell receptor beta chains share one sample of origin, sequenced in a study of neoadjuvant anti-PD-1 for oral cavity cancer. The method was immunoSEQ multiplex PCR; TCRdb's version includes in-frame clones alone and lacks a portion of them. This sample yields over 10,000 clones, of which less than 70% are seen a single time; around 2% belongs to the top ten. This specimen consisted of PBMCs, obtained before nivolumab (anti-PD-1) treatment. These receptors were taken from a person between 35 and 79 years old with oral cavity squamous cell carcinoma.

The chain links TRBV5-1 to TRBJ1-1; the D gene is possibly TRBD1 (5 bases). The ends were cut back, 7 bases at V and 1 base at J, with 5 bases in the middle. CDR1 and CDR2 from the germline V gene are SGHRS and YFSETQ. The CDR3 totals 11 residues. CDR3 loop: CASQGNTEAFF. The CDR3 DNA follows: TGCGCCAGCCAGGGGAACACTGAAGCTTTCTTT. Variable domain in full (rest from reference TRBV5-1 and TRBJ1-1): KAGVTQTPRYLIKTRGQQVTLSCSPISGHRSVSWYQQTPGQGLQFLFEYFSETQRNKGNFPGRFSGRQFSNSRSEMNVSTLELGDSALYLCASQGNTEAFFGQGTRLTVV.

The CDR3 loop is CASSSDRGAEAFF. The CDR3 nucleotides are TGTGCCAGTAGTTCTGACAGGGGAGCTGAAGCTTTCTTT. The chain combines TRBV19 with TRBJ1-1, with 8 bases aligning to TRBD1. From germline, CDR1 is LNHDA and CDR2 SQIVND (reference sequence). V was clipped by 5 bases and J by 6 bases; unmatched bases: 5. The CDR3 spans 13 residues.

This chain uses TRBV10-2 with TRBJ2-1; D gene ambiguous. There are 11 residues in the CDR3. The V end lost 3 bases, the J end lost 8 bases, and 5 bases lay between the germline ends. Germline-derived CDR1 and CDR2 are WSHSY and SAAADI. CDR3 residues: CASSEFDEQFF. The CDR3 DNA follows: TGCGCCAGCAGTGAATTTGATGAGCAGTTCTTC.

Only one count was recorded for this clone. Written as DNA, the CDR3 is TGTGCCAGCCGTTCCCTGGGACGGCCCTACAATGAGCAGTTCTTC. Translating gives CASRSLGRPYNEQFF. The V and J genes are TRBV6-6 and TRBJ2-1; the D call may be TRBD1 or TRBD2 (5 bases each). The germline V and J ends were trimmed by 8 bases and 2 bases, with 16 bases remaining between them. This CDR3 has 15 residues. Germline CDR1 and CDR2: MNHNY and SVGAGI (reference sequence).

This chain links TRBV4-1 with TRBJ2-1, with a tentative D call TRBD1 (5 bases). V lost 0 bases, J lost 4 bases, and 7 bases lay in between. This CDR3 is 14 amino acids long. From germline, CDR1 is MGHRA and CDR2 YSYEKL. CDR3 loop: CASSQEYRYNEQFF. The CDR3, as DNA: TGCGCCAGCAGCCAAGAGTACAGGTACAATGAGCAGTTCTTC.

Only one count was recorded for this clone. This chain uses TRBV7-3 with TRBJ2-1; 7 nucleotides match TRBD2. The trim removed 0 bases at V and 7 bases at J, leaving 12 bases unmatched. Germline-derived CDR1 and CDR2 are SGHTA and FQGTGA. The CDR3 is made up of 17 amino acids. CDR3: CASSLTSGTQVGNEQFF. Here the CDR3 DNA reads TGTGCCAGCAGCTTAACGAGCGGGACCCAAGTAGGGAATGAGCAGTTCTTC.

J is TRBJ2-3 and V is TRBV7-9; D call uncertain. Germline V lookup: CDR1 SEHNR, CDR2 FQNEAQ (reference sequence). This CDR3 region has 15 residues. V lost 5 bases and J 0 bases, leaving 12 bases between the germline ends. The CDR3 sequence is CASSLWPMSTDTQYF. CDR3 bases: TGTGCCAGCAGCCTCTGGCCGATGAGCACAGATACGCAGTATTTT.

The gene calls are TRBV7-9 and TRBJ2-1, with 9 bases fitting TRBD2. Looked up from germline, CDR1 is SEHNR and CDR2 is FQNEAQ (reference sequence). The length of the CDR3 is 15 residues. The V gene end was trimmed by 4 bases and the J gene end by 6 bases; junction bases not matched to a gene: 7. CDR3 DNA: TGTGCCAGCAGCTCTTTAGCGGGAGCAAGCAATGAGCAGTTCTTC. Translated, it gives CASSSLAGASNEQFF.

The J gene is TRBJ2-2, the V gene TRBV5-1; the D is unclear. Germline CDR1 is SGHRS and CDR2 is YFSETQ. The CDR3 is 14 residues long. The V end was cut by 0 bases, the J end by 3 bases, with 6 bases between. This CDR3 reads CASSLGLYTGELFF. The CDR3, as DNA: TGCGCCAGCAGCTTGGGGTTGTACACCGGGGAGCTGTTTTTT.

The chain employs TRBV15 and TRBJ2-1; perhaps TRBD2 as D (6 bases). CDR1 and CDR2 (germline): LNHNV, YYDKDF (reference sequence). This CDR3 has 11 amino acids. The V end lost 2 bases, the J end lost 10 bases, and 6 bases lay between the germline ends. CDR3 nucleotides: TGTGCCACCAGCAGACTAGCGGAGCAGTTCTTC. This translates into CATSRLAEQFF.

The chain is built from TRBV7-9 and TRBJ2-7, with D tentatively TRBD1 (5 bases). This CDR3 is built from 13 residues. CDR1 and CDR2 from the germline V gene are SEHNR and FQNEAQ (reference sequence). V shed 2 bases and J shed 3 bases, with 8 bases lying between them. CDR3 sequence: CASSLKGFYEQYF. CDR3 nucleotides: TGTGCCAGCAGCTTAAAGGGGTTCTACGAGCAGTACTTC.

The chain uses TRBV27 and TRBJ1-6; D perhaps matches TRBD1 (5 bases). V dropped 7 bases and J dropped 4 bases, with 11 bases sitting between them. The CDR3 is 14 residues long. Per the germline V gene, CDR1 is MNHEY and CDR2 is SMNVEV (reference sequence). The chain's CDR3 is CASKAGRYNSPLHF. CDR3 nucleotide sequence: TGTGCCAGCAAGGCAGGGAGGTATAATTCACCCCTCCACTTT.

The chain links TRBV6-1 to TRBJ1-5; D is ambiguous. The V end lost 9 bases, the J end lost 0 bases, and 9 bases lay between the germline ends. The CDR3 covers 13 residues. Germline loops: CDR1 MNHNS, CDR2 SASEGT. CDR3 nucleotide sequence: TGTGCCAGTACGGAGTATAGCAATCAGCCCCAGCATTTT. Residues: CASTEYSNQPQHF.

The chain employs TRBV18 and TRBJ2-2; D is unclear. CDR1 is KGHSH, CDR2 LQKENI, per germline. The V end lost 2 bases, the J end lost 7 bases, and 8 bases lay between the germline ends. CDR3 length: 13 amino acids. CDR3 nucleotides: TGTGCCAGCTCACCAGAAACGCACGGGGAGCTGTTTTTT. The encoded protein is CASSPETHGELFF.

This clone was seen only a few times. The chain employs TRBV2 and TRBJ1-2, with a possible D match to TRBD1 (6 bases). Germline lookup yields CDR1 SNHLY and CDR2 FYNNEI. This CDR3 has 13 amino acids. Trimming left V 8 bases short and J 8 bases short, with 18 bases between. The CDR3 DNA reads TGTGCCAGCGGGCTCTTTACAGGGCAGGGCTACACCTTC. Translation: CASGLFTGQGYTF.

This clone was detected a few times. The chain carries TRBV13 and TRBJ2-1; D assignment may be TRBD1 or TRBD2 (6 bases each). CDR3 length equals 15 residues. V was trimmed by 0 bases and J by 3 bases, leaving 9 bases between them. The germline CDR1 and CDR2 sequences are PRHDT and FYEKMQ (reference sequence). The CDR3 DNA is TGTGCCAGCAGCTTAGGAGGGGGAGGCTACAATGAGCAGTTCTTC. Translation: CASSLGGGGYNEQFF.